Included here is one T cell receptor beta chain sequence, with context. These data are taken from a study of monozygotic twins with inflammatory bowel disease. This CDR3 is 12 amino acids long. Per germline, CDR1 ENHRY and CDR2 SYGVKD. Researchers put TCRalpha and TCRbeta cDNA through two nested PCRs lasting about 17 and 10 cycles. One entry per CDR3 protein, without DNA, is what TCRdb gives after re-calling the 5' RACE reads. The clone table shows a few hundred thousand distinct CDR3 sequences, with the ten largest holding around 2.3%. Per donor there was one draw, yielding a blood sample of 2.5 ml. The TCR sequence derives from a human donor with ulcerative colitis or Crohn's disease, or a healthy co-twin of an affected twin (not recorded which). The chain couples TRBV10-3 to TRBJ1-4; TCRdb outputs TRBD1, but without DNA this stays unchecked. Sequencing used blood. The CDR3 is CATSNRGEKLFF.